Listed below are T cell receptor beta chains from one sample, sequenced in a study of Ad26.COV2.S vaccination and SARS-CoV-2 variants. The repertoire was sequenced with immunoSEQ multiplex PCR; TCRdb's copy has only in-frame clones and lacks some. The sample has about 370,000 clones, 89% seen once. The sample consisted of peripheral blood, taken in a trial of Ad26.COV2.S vaccine versus placebo. Every receptor here comes from a person between 18 and 65 years old who received the Ad26.COV2.S COVID-19 vaccine or a placebo. CDR3s include the opening cysteine and the closing phenylalanine or tryptophan. D genes are given only for firm matches. Where a row states a size, it is once, few, many or the class of an expanded clone; other rows omit it.

abundance	j_gene	v_gene	d_gene	len	CDR3aa	CDR3nt
-	TRBJ1-6	TRBV19	-	14	CASSPGPYNSPLHF	TGTGCCAGTAGTCCGGGCCCCTATAATTCACCCCTCCACTTT
-	TRBJ2-1	TRBV9	TRBD2	16	CASSVDGSGQRNEQFF	TGTGCCAGCAGCGTAGATGGTAGCGGGCAAAGGAATGAGCAGTTCTTC
-	TRBJ2-3	TRBV15	-	16	CATSRGGTTRADTQYF	TGTGCCACCAGCAGAGGGGGAACCACAAGGGCAGATACGCAGTATTTT
-	TRBJ2-2	TRBV3-1/TRBV3-2	-	15	CASSHSSSDTGELFF	TGTGCCAGCAGCCATAGTAGCAGCGACACCGGGGAGCTGTTTTTT
-	TRBJ2-7	TRBV6-5	TRBD1	14	CATLRQGPSYEQYF	TGTGCCACCTTACGACAGGGTCCATCCTACGAGCAGTACTTC
-	TRBJ1-5	TRBV12-3/TRBV12-4	-	12	CASSSGGQPQHF	TGTGCCAGCAGTTCCGGGGGACAGCCCCAGCATTTT
-	TRBJ2-1	TRBV7-3	TRBD2	15	CASRLAGGSYNEQFF	TGTGCCAGCAGACTAGCGGGAGGTTCCTACAATGAGCAGTTCTTC
-	TRBJ1-1	TRBV5-1	TRBD1	15	CASSLVGQWSTEAFF	TGCGCCAGCAGCTTGGTGGGACAGTGGAGCACTGAAGCTTTCTTT
-	TRBJ1-4	TRBV30	TRBD1	14	CAWSKDRVGEKLFF	TGTGCCTGGAGTAAGGACAGGGTTGGAGAAAAACTGTTTTTT
-	TRBJ1-6	TRBV5-6	-	12	CASSLVGAPLHF	TGTGCCAGCAGCTTGGTTGGTGCACCCCTCCACTTT
-	TRBJ1-1	TRBV7-6	-	15	CASSPIVGMNTEAFF	TGTGCCAGCAGCCCCATAGTAGGCATGAACACTGAAGCTTTCTTT
-	TRBJ2-1	TRBV9	-	15	CASSVGPSSYNEQFF	TGTGCCAGCAGCGTAGGCCCGAGCTCCTACAATGAGCAGTTCTTC
-	TRBJ1-1	TRBV5-5	TRBD1	14	CASSWDSLNTEAFF	TGTGCCAGCAGCTGGGACAGCCTCAACACTGAAGCTTTCTTT
-	TRBJ1-2	TRBV5-5	-	15	CASSLEHGPNYGYTF	TGTGCCAGCAGCTTGGAGCACGGACCAAACTATGGCTACACCTTC
-	TRBJ1-5	TRBV5-1	-	15	CASSLGGGSNQPQHF	TGCGCCAGCAGCTTGGGCGGTGGTAGCAATCAGCCCCAGCATTTT
once	TRBJ1-2	TRBV28	-	13	CASSLLRVDGYTF	TGTGCCAGCAGTCTTTTAAGGGTCGATGGCTACACCTTC
-	TRBJ1-2	TRBV25-1	-	11	CASSTDYGYTF	TGTGCCAGCAGTACTGATTATGGCTACACCTTC
-	TRBJ2-4	TRBV6-5	-	14	CASSSPRGENIQYF	TGTGCCAGCAGTTCCCCAAGGGGCGAAAACATTCAGTACTTC
-	TRBJ2-2	TRBV28	-	14	CASSHNPYTGELFF	TGTGCCAGCAGCCACAACCCTTACACCGGGGAGCTGTTTTTT
-	TRBJ1-1	TRBV7-8	-	15	CASSLIRLSNTEAFF	TGTGCCAGCAGCTTAATTAGACTTTCGAACACTGAAGCTTTCTTT
-	TRBJ2-3	TRBV5-1	TRBD2	14	CASSPQTSSDTQYF	TGCGCCAGCAGCCCGCAGACTAGCTCAGATACGCAGTATTTT
-	TRBJ1-2	TRBV30	-	12	CAWSPDSYGYTF	TGTGCCTGGAGTCCAGACTCCTATGGCTACACCTTC
-	TRBJ2-4	TRBV6-2/TRBV6-3	-	12	CASSYRGDIQYF	TGTGCCAGCAGTTACAGGGGGGACATTCAGTACTTC
-	TRBJ2-3	TRBV3-1/TRBV3-2	-	12	CASSQVSDTQYF	TGTGCCAGCAGCCAAGTGTCCGATACGCAGTATTTT
-	TRBJ2-2	TRBV5-1	TRBD1	15	CASSFGRGRIGELFF	TGCGCCAGCAGCTTCGGCAGGGGGCGAATCGGGGAGCTGTTTTTT
-	TRBJ2-1	TRBV5-1	-	13	CASSYREQNEQFF	TGCGCCAGCAGCTACCGGGAGCAGAATGAGCAGTTCTTC
-	TRBJ1-6	TRBV14	-	16	CASSHGGLRYNSPLHF	TGTGCCAGCAGCCATGGGGGGCTGAGATATAATTCACCCCTCCACTTT
few	TRBJ1-6	TRBV2	-	13	CASRGTPNSPLHF	TGTGCCAGCAGGGGGACACCGAATTCACCCCTCCACTTT
-	TRBJ1-1	TRBV6-5	-	13	CASSYKQGGEAFF	TGTGCCAGCAGTTACAAACAGGGAGGTGAAGCTTTCTTT
-	TRBJ1-1	TRBV20-1	TRBD1	10	CSARGQVAFF	TGCAGTGCCCGAGGACAGGTCGCTTTCTTT
-	TRBJ2-1	TRBV4-1	-	16	CASSQGGTSPYNEQFF	TGCGCCAGCAGCCAAGGGGGCACTAGTCCCTACAATGAGCAGTTCTTC
-	TRBJ2-3	TRBV18	TRBD1	14	CASAGQGDTDTQYF	TGTGCCAGCGCGGGACAGGGGGACACAGATACGCAGTATTTT
once	TRBJ2-1	TRBV5-1	TRBD2	17	CASSLAPGLHTYNEQFF	TGCGCCAGCAGCTTGGCCCCGGGACTACACACCTACAATGAGCAGTTCTTC
-	TRBJ2-1	TRBV18	-	14	CASSPGGISNEQFF	TGTGCCAGCTCACCTGGCGGGATTTCGAATGAGCAGTTCTTC
-	TRBJ2-6	TRBV10-3	TRBD2	18	CAISKTSGRAAGANVLTF	TGTGCCATCAGTAAGACTAGCGGGAGGGCCGCAGGGGCCAACGTCCTGACTTTC
-	TRBJ2-3	TRBV6-4	-	13	CASSDDDTDTQYF	TGTGCCAGCAGTGACGATGACACAGATACGCAGTATTTT
-	TRBJ2-5	TRBV12-3/TRBV12-4	-	12	CASRQGGETQYF	TGTGCCAGCAGACAAGGGGGGGAGACCCAGTACTTC
few	TRBJ2-1	TRBV7-2	-	12	CASSLISRVMFF	TGTGCCAGCAGCTTAATCTCAAGGGTAATGTTCTTC
-	TRBJ2-7	TRBV4-1	TRBD2	16	CASSRTAGGASYEQYF	TGCGCCAGCAGCAGAACTGCGGGGGGGGCTTCCTACGAGCAGTACTTC
once	TRBJ2-6	TRBV18	-	15	CASSPRVSGANVLTF	TGTGCCAGCTCACCAAGGGTCTCTGGGGCCAACGTCCTGACTTTC
many	TRBJ1-2	TRBV19	-	16	CASTPTGPVSNYGYTF	TGTGCCAGTACCCCGACAGGACCTGTTTCTAACTATGGCTACACCTTC
-	TRBJ2-1	TRBV28	TRBD2	13	CASSPGGFSTQFF	TGTGCCAGCAGTCCCGGGGGGTTCTCAACACAGTTCTTC
-	TRBJ2-1	TRBV9	TRBD2	16	CASSGILAGGSNEQFF	TGTGCCAGCAGCGGAATATTAGCGGGAGGGAGCAATGAGCAGTTCTTC
-	TRBJ2-7	TRBV6-1	-	15	CASSERRDGSYEQYF	TGTGCCAGCAGTGAAAGACGGGACGGGTCCTACGAGCAGTACTTC
-	TRBJ2-7	TRBV10-3	TRBD2	15	CASQGLAGVSGEQYF	TGTGCCTCACAGGGGCTAGCGGGAGTTTCGGGGGAGCAGTACTTC
few	TRBJ2-7	TRBV19	TRBD2	16	CASRREAGGDSYEQYF	TGTGCCAGTAGGCGGGAAGCGGGGGGGGACTCCTACGAGCAGTACTTC
-	TRBJ1-5	TRBV19	-	12	CASSIRNQPQHF	TGTGCCAGTAGTATAAGGAATCAGCCCCAGCATTTT
-	TRBJ2-5	TRBV18	-	12	CASSPIIGTQYF	TGTGCCAGCTCACCGATAATTGGGACCCAGTACTTC
once	TRBJ2-5	TRBV2	-	13	CASSAVAQETQYF	TGTGCCAGCAGTGCGGTAGCGCAAGAGACCCAGTACTTC
-	TRBJ1-1	TRBV3-1/TRBV3-2	-	15	CASRDGGTGNTEAFF	TGTGCCAGCCGGGACGGAGGTACAGGGAACACTGAAGCTTTCTTT
once	TRBJ2-5	TRBV6-5	-	14	CASRGQGGGETQYF	TGTGCCAGCAGGGGGCAGGGAGGCGGAGAGACCCAGTACTTC
-	TRBJ1-1	TRBV6-5	TRBD1	15	CASSMDRPVDTEAFF	TGTGCCAGCAGCATGGACAGGCCCGTGGACACTGAAGCTTTCTTT
-	TRBJ2-7	TRBV25-1	TRBD2	14	CASSYTRTSDEQYF	TGTGCCAGCAGTTACACCCGGACTAGCGACGAGCAGTACTTC